This entry lists 16 T cell receptor beta chains sequenced from one sample in a study of siplizumab effects on memory and regulatory T cells. Produced via immunoSEQ multiplex PCR; TCRdb's table is partial and in-frame only. The sample contains over 60,000 clones, 91% of which appear only once. The sequenced sample was CD8+ T cells sorted from blood. These receptors came from a human donor in good health.

The chain is built from TRBV5-6 and TRBJ2-2, with a weak D call TRBD1 (6 bases). CDR3 length: 16 residues. The V gene's germline CDR1 is SGHDT and CDR2 YYEEEE. V shed 0 bases and J shed 3 bases, with 12 bases lying between them. In nucleotides, the CDR3 is TGTGCCAGCAGCTTGGTCGCGGACAGCCACACCGGGGAGCTGTTTTTT. Translation: CASSLVADSHTGELFF. Variable domain in full (rest from reference TRBV5-6 and TRBJ2-2): DAGVTQSPTHLIKTRGQQVTLRCSPKSGHDTVSWYQQALGQGPQFIFQYYEEEERQRGNFPDRFSGHQFPNYSSELNVNALLLGDSALYLCASSLVADSHTGELFFGEGSRLTVL.

This clone came up a few times. The chain employs TRBV11-2 and TRBJ1-1; 9 nucleotides agree with TRBD1. The CDR3 is 14 residues long. The J segment lost 1 base and the V segment lost 5 bases, leaving 2 bases of the junction unmatched. In germline, CDR1 is SGHAT, CDR2 FQNNGV. The CDR3, as DNA: TGTGCCAGCAGCGTGGGACAGGGGAACACTGAAGCTTTCTTT. Its protein product is CASSVGQGNTEAFF.

This rearrangement joins TRBV11-2 to TRBJ1-3; no clear D. Trimming pared 1 base from V and 2 bases from J, leaving 3 bases between. This CDR3 region has 13 residues. Germline-derived CDR1 and CDR2 are SGHAT and FQNNGV. The CDR3 DNA follows: TGTGCCAGCAGCTTAGGGGCTGGAAACACCATATATTTT. It yields the protein CASSLGAGNTIYF. Based on the CDR3 plus reference TRBV11-2 and TRBJ1-3, the full variable domain is EAGVAQSPRYKIIEKRQSVAFWCNPISGHATLYWYQQILGQGPKLLIQFQNNGVVDDSQLPKDRFSAERLKGVDSTLKIQPAKLEDSAVYLCASSLGAGNTIYFGEGSWLTVV.

This clone was seen only once. V gene TRBV4-1 combines with J gene TRBJ2-1; D is perhaps TRBD2 (6 bases). This CDR3 spans 16 amino acids. From germline, CDR1 is MGHRA and CDR2 YSYEKL. V dropped 1 base and J dropped 0 bases, with 10 bases sitting between them. The chain's CDR3 is CASSQVAGSSYNEQFF. DNA of the CDR3: TGCGCCAGCAGCCAAGTTGCGGGAAGCTCCTACAATGAGCAGTTCTTC.

The rearrangement joins TRBV6-5 to TRBJ2-7; a weak D match, TRBD1 (6 bases). V lost 4 bases and J lost 6, with 16 bases in between. The germline V gene encodes CDR1 MNHEY and CDR2 SVGAGI. This CDR3 is built from 14 residues. CDR3 protein: CASSFGQLNTEQYF. The CDR3 DNA reads TGTGCCAGCAGTTTCGGACAGTTGAATACCGAGCAGTACTTC.

The gene calls are TRBV19 and TRBJ2-7, with D unresolved. The CDR3 covers 12 residues. The germline V gene encodes CDR1 LNHDA and CDR2 SQIVND (reference sequence). V was shortened by 4 bases and J by 2 bases, with 6 bases between the two germline ends. The CDR3 bases are TGTGCCAGTAGTACCGCGACCTACGAGCAGTACTTC. Its translation is CASSTATYEQYF.

The chain joins TRBV15 to TRBJ1-4; 8 nucleotides align to TRBD1. This CDR3 has 16 amino acids. The germline CDR1 and CDR2 sequences are LNHNV and YYDKDF (reference sequence). Germline trimming cut 3 bases from V and 6 bases from J; bases unmatched to any gene: 9. The CDR3 DNA sequence: TGTGCCACCAGCAGTGGAACAGGGGGGACATATGAAAAACTGTTTTTT. Translation: CATSSGTGGTYEKLFF. Variable domain in full (rest from reference TRBV15 and TRBJ1-4): DAMVIQNPRYQVTQFGKPVTLSCSQTLNHNVMYWYQQKSSQAPKLLFHYYDKDFNNEADTPDNFQSRRPNTSFCFLDIRSPGLGDTAMYLCATSSGTGGTYEKLFFGSGTQLSVL.

This clone came up a few times. J is TRBJ2-4 and V is TRBV6-1, with 7 bases fitting TRBD2. Germline loops: CDR1 MNHNS, CDR2 SASEGT. The length of the CDR3 is 15 residues. Trimming took 1 base from V and 6 from J; bases not matched to a gene: 6. CDR3 DNA sequence: TGTGCCAGCAGTGAAGACGGAGCGGGGCCAAACATTCAGTACTTC. It codes for CASSEDGAGPNIQYF.

The chain links TRBV11-2 to TRBJ1-1; the D is unclear. The CDR3 has 14 residues. V was trimmed by 3 bases and J by 1 base, leaving 9 bases between them. Germline-derived CDR1 and CDR2 are SGHAT and FQNNGV. CDR3 sequence reads: CASSFPTKNTEAFF. In DNA form, the CDR3 reads TGTGCCAGCAGCTTTCCGACGAAGAACACTGAAGCTTTCTTT.

The gene calls are TRBV6-6 and TRBJ2-4; D may match TRBD1 or TRBD2 (7 bases each). The CDR3 totals 16 residues. Germline loops: CDR1 MNHNY, CDR2 SVGAGI (reference sequence). V was shortened by 2 bases and J by 9 bases, with 20 bases between the two germline ends. CDR3 DNA sequence: TGTGCCAGCAGTTACCCTCAGGGGGAGGGGGAGGTCATTCAGTACTTC. It specifies CASSYPQGEGEVIQYF.

This chain joins TRBV7-6 and TRBJ2-3; 12 bases agree with TRBD2. The V and J ends lost 5 bases and 0 bases, in that order; junction bases with no gene match: 3. The CDR3 sequence is 16 residues long. Germline CDR1 SGHVS, CDR2 FNYEAQ. The CDR3 spells CASSRLAGESTDTQYF. CDR3 sequence (DNA): TGTGCCAGCAGCCGACTAGCGGGAGAGAGCACAGATACGCAGTATTTT.

CDR3 nucleotides: TGTGCCAGCAGCTTAGGAATTGGACAGATCGGGAACTATGGCTACACCTTC. Residues: CASSLGIGQIGNYGYTF. The chain employs TRBV11-1 and TRBJ1-2, with D perhaps TRBD1 (6 bases). Deletions cut 1 base from V and 2 bases from J, with 17 bases between. CDR3 length: 17 residues. CDR1 and CDR2 (germline): SGHAT, FQDESV (reference sequence).

J is TRBJ2-2 and V is TRBV7-9, with D perhaps matching TRBD2 (5 bases). V was clipped by 5 bases and J by 0 bases, with 13 bases between them. Germline V gene data show CDR1 as SEHNR and CDR2 as FQNEAQ (reference sequence). The CDR3 sequence is 16 residues long. The DNA of the CDR3 is TGTGCCAGCAGCCGGTTCGGCGGGCCGAACACCGGGGAGCTGTTTTTT. Translated: CASSRFGGPNTGELFF.

The V and J genes are TRBV2 and TRBJ1-1; D is ambiguous. Germline V gives CDR1 SNHLY, CDR2 FYNNEI. V was shortened by 4 bases and J by 3 bases, with 15 bases between the two germline ends. The length of the CDR3 is 15 residues. CDR3 protein: CASSGPGGWDTEAFF. The CDR3 DNA is TGTGCCAGCAGTGGACCGGGAGGCTGGGACACTGAAGCTTTCTTT.

The chain uses TRBV7-9 and TRBJ2-5; 7 bases line up with TRBD1. This CDR3 is 17 amino acids long. V shed 1 base, J shed 1 base, and the junction held 9 bases outside the gene matches. Germline V CDR1 and CDR2: SEHNR, FQNEAQ (reference sequence). As DNA, the CDR3 is TGTGCCAGCAGCTTAGTTTCGGCAGGGGGTCGCCAAGAGACCCAGTACTTC. This translates into CASSLVSAGGRQETQYF.

This chain uses TRBV7-9 with TRBJ2-1, with 9 nucleotides matching TRBD2. CDR3 length: 15 amino acids. Germline V gives CDR1 SEHNR, CDR2 FQNEAQ (reference sequence). The J segment lost 5 bases and the V segment lost 5 bases, leaving 7 bases of the junction unmatched. For the CDR3, the DNA is TGTGCCAGCAGCGCCCGGGTAGCGGGAGACAATGAGCAGTTCTTC. Protein: CASSARVAGDNEQFF.